This paragraph reports one TCR beta chain. These data originate in a study of blood T cell repertoires in COVID-19. About the study: Acute-phase and convalescent COVID-19 samples originated in the United States, Italy and Spain. The cDNA or gDNA used as material had been derived from T cells, B-cell-depleted T cells, or PBMCs.

This CDR3 has 15 amino acids. Germline V gene sequence: CDR1 MNHNS, CDR2 SASEGT. V was pared by 3 bases and J by 6 bases, with 15 bases between. In the original analysis: Amplification of reference gene primers provided the estimated nucleated cell counts. This table comes from immunoSEQ multiplex PCR, and its TCRdb copy is limited to in-frame clones, with some not included. V and J calls plus clone size are reproduced from that table; the DNA served to infer D and trimming. The data show about 60,000 clones, with 80% to 90% seen just once and about 3.8% held by the top ten. Recruits, aged about 18 to 100 years, lived in 24 US areas.

The chain uses TRBV6-1 and TRBJ1-5; TRBD1 is a possible D gene (5 bases). This clonotype originated in a woman between 40 and 55 years old with acute COVID-19. Sequenced sample: PBMCs or T cells enriched from blood (not recorded which). The CDR3 coding sequence is TGTGCCAGCAGTGAGGGATGGGGGGAGGGTCAGCCCCAGCATTTT. Its protein is CASSEGWGEGQPQHF.